These 5 T cell receptor beta chains were all obtained from the same sample, sequenced in a study of shared clonotypes between healthy human individuals. Measured with immunoSEQ multiplex PCR; TCRdb has only the in-frame clones, and not every one. The sample holds about 520,000 clones, roughly 95% seen once. Sequenced material: naive CD4+ T cells sorted from blood. Subset specified: CD45RA+ positively selected. The source is a woman under 40 in good health.

The chain combines TRBV5-1 with TRBJ1-4; perhaps TRBD1 as D (5 bases). This CDR3 has 16 amino acids. The germline V gene encodes CDR1 SGHRS and CDR2 YFSETQ. V lost 1 base and J lost 1, with 11 bases in between. The CDR3 spells CASSLPGGGTNEKLFF. Here the CDR3 DNA reads TGCGCCAGCAGCTTGCCGGGCGGGGGAACTAATGAAAAACTGTTTTTT.

This sequence joins TRBV2 and TRBJ1-3, with 8 bases lining up with TRBD1. The CDR3 consists of 15 residues. Germline loops: CDR1 SNHLY, CDR2 FYNNEI. With 6 bases clipped from V and 0 bases from J, the junction kept 4 bases outside the gene matches. CDR3 in amino acids: CASRLQGASGNTIYF. CDR3 DNA sequence: TGTGCCAGCAGACTCCAGGGGGCCTCTGGAAACACCATATATTTT. The full variable domain, with the rest looked up from reference TRBV2 and TRBJ1-3, is EPEVTQTPSHQVTQMGQEVILRCVPISNHLYFYWYRQILGQKVEFLVSFYNNEISEKSEIFDDQFSVERPDGSNFTLKIRSTKLEDSAMYFCASRLQGASGNTIYFGEGSWLTVV.

The chain links TRBV4-1 to TRBJ1-4; 9 bases are a match to TRBD1. CDR3 length: 17 residues. Looked up from germline, CDR1 is MGHRA and CDR2 is YSYEKL. The junction had 6 bases not matched to a gene; V was cut back by 4 bases and J by 0 bases. The DNA of the CDR3 is TGCGCCAGCAGCCTCCTTCGGACAGGGGCAACTAATGAAAAACTGTTTTTT. Its translation: CASSLLRTGATNEKLFF.

The V call is TRBV14, the J call TRBJ1-1; D not certain. This CDR3 is built from 15 residues. V lost 1 base to trimming and J lost 0 bases, with 9 bases between them. The germline V gene has CDR1 SGHDN and CDR2 FVKESK. The CDR3 sequence: CASSQVGQLNTEAFF. CDR3 DNA: TGTGCCAGCAGCCAAGTAGGGCAGTTGAACACTGAAGCTTTCTTT.

The gene calls are TRBV19 and TRBJ1-4; D not certain. With 6 bases removed from V and 5 bases from J, the gap between germline ends came to 16 bases. There are 15 residues in the CDR3. Germline V gene lookup returns CDR1 LNHDA and CDR2 SQIVND (reference sequence). For the CDR3, the DNA is TGTGCCAGTAGACACCAGGCCAGAACAAATGAAAAACTGTTTTTT. It is translated as CASRHQARTNEKLFF. The full variable domain, in which reference TRBV19 and TRBJ1-4 provide the parts outside the CDR3, is DGGITQSPKYLFRKEGQNVTLSCEQNLNHDAMYWYRQDPGQGLRLIYYSQIVNDFQKGDIAEGYSVSREKKESFPLTVTSAQKNPTAFYLCASRHQARTNEKLFFGSGTQLSVL.